The 17 T cell receptor beta chains presented below share a single source sample, sequenced in a study of T-cell reconstitution after alpha-beta-depleted transplantation in children. The TCRbeta library incorporated unique molecular identifiers. TCRdb recomputed calls from the PCR reads with MiXCR, one row per CDR3 protein. The sample holds over 400,000 distinct CDR3 sequences, approximately 12% seen once. Sequenced here: PBMCs from the stem cell graft donor, sampled from the stem cell graft. These receptors all come from a human donor who donated a stem cell graft to a child with combined immunodeficiency.

The V gene is TRBV7-2, the J gene TRBJ1-1, with D unresolved. The CDR3 is 15 residues long. Looked up from germline, CDR1 is SGHTA and CDR2 is FQGNSA. V was cut by 2 bases and J by 1 base, with 11 bases left in between. CDR3 bases: TGTGCCAGCAGCTTAAGTCACAAGCGGAACACTGAAGCTTTCTTT. Residues: CASSLSHKRNTEAFF. Full variable domain (outside the CDR3, taken from reference TRBV7-2 and TRBJ1-1): GAGVSQSPSNKVTEKGKDVELRCDPISGHTALYWYRQSLGQGLEFLIYFQGNSAPDKSGLPSDRFSAERTGGSVSTLTIQRTQQEDSAVYLCASSLSHKRNTEAFFGQGTRLTVV.

This clonotype was seen at least ten times. The chain joins TRBV5-1 to TRBJ1-1, with a weak D call TRBD1 (6 bases). From germline, CDR1 is SGHRS and CDR2 YFSETQ. The CDR3 has 15 residues. V was pared by 0 bases and J by 4 bases, with 13 bases between. CDR3 bases: TGCGCCAGCAGCTTGGCCGTGGGGGCGGGCACTGAAGCTTTCTTT. Amino acid sequence: CASSLAVGAGTEAFF.

The chain uses TRBV20-1 and TRBJ1-1; TRBD1 is a possible D gene (5 bases). The germline V gene encodes CDR1 DFQATT and CDR2 SNEGSKA (reference sequence). CDR3 size: 14 residues. The V gene lost 0 bases and the J gene lost 4 bases, with 12 bases spanning the gap. Here the CDR3 DNA reads TGCAGTGCTAGAGATAAAGGGGAGGGCACTGAAGCTTTCTTT. This gives the protein CSARDKGEGTEAFF.

The chain combines TRBV7-8 with TRBJ2-7, with D possibly being TRBD2 (5 bases). The CDR3 runs 16 residues. V was trimmed by 5 bases and J by 2 bases, leaving 19 bases between them. The V gene's germline CDR1 is SGHVS and CDR2 FQNEAQ. The CDR3: CASSLTHDGNPYEQYF. The CDR3, as DNA: TGTGCCAGCAGCCTGACCCATGACGGGAACCCCTACGAGCAGTACTTC. The entire variable domain, with the rest obtained from reference TRBV7-8 and TRBJ2-7, is as follows: GAGVSQSPRYKVAKRGQDVALRCDPISGHVSLFWYQQALGQGPEFLTYFQNEAQLDKSGLPSDRFFAERPEGSVSTLKIQRTQQEDSAVYLCASSLTHDGNPYEQYFGPGTRLTVT.

This clonotype has just a few counts. This rearrangement joins TRBV15 to TRBJ1-1, with D unclear. The CDR3 has 18 residues. Trimming stripped 1 base from V and 0 bases from J, with 18 bases between. Germline loops: CDR1 LNHNV, CDR2 YYDKDF (reference sequence). This CDR3 reads CATSRVPGLTVMNTEAFF. The CDR3 region has the DNA TGTGCCACCAGCAGAGTTCCAGGCCTAACCGTCATGAACACTGAAGCTTTCTTT.

The genes are TRBV12-3 or TRBV12-4 and TRBJ2-2; 16 positions match TRBD2. Trimming at V came to 5 bases and at J to 4 bases, leaving 10 bases not matched to a gene. The CDR3 has 19 residues. The CDR3 protein is CASSAAGTSGGAGTGELFF. CDR3 in DNA: TGTGCCAGCAGTGCGGCCGGGACTAGCGGGGGGGCGGGCACCGGGGAGCTGTTTTTT.

The rearrangement joins TRBV7-8 to TRBJ2-5; D possibly uses TRBD1 or TRBD2 (5 bases each). Germline V lookup: CDR1 SGHVS, CDR2 FQNEAQ. The CDR3 contains 17 residues. Trimming stripped 0 bases from V and 4 bases from J, with 18 bases between. The CDR3 bases are TGTGCCAGCAGCTTAGCCACGGACTTAGCCGGGGCAGAGACCCAGTACTTC. It yields the protein CASSLATDLAGAETQYF.

The V and J genes are TRBV5-1 and TRBJ2-1; a weak D match, TRBD2 (6 bases). The CDR3 contains 17 residues. Trimming stripped 2 bases from V and 9 bases from J, with 24 bases between. The germline gives CDR1 SGHRS, CDR2 YFSETQ. The CDR3 coding sequence is TGCGCCAGCAGCTTCGGCCACCAAAGACTAGTTTCGGGTGAGCAGTTCTTC. This translates into CASSFGHQRLVSGEQFF.

This clonotype was counted many times. The chain links TRBV12-3 or TRBV12-4 to TRBJ2-1; D may be TRBD2 (5 bases). V lost 4 bases and J 10 bases, leaving 11 bases between the germline ends. The length of the CDR3 is 12 residues. CDR3 DNA sequence: TGTGCCAGCAGTTCCGACTATGGGGAGCAGTTCTTC. This translates into CASSSDYGEQFF.

This chain joins TRBV4-2 and TRBJ2-1; no clear D. Germline loops: CDR1 LGHNA, CDR2 YNFKEQ. V was trimmed by 3 bases and J by 1 base, leaving 13 bases between them. The CDR3 runs 16 residues. CDR3 loop: CASSQPVVGSYNEQFF. As DNA, the CDR3 is TGTGCCAGCAGCCAGCCGGTGGTTGGATCCTACAATGAGCAGTTCTTC.

This clonotype was found many times. This chain uses TRBV3-1 with TRBJ2-1, with 8 bases matching TRBD2. CDR3 length equals 15 residues. Per the germline V gene, CDR1 is LGHDT and CDR2 is YNNKEL (reference sequence). The trim removed 0 bases at V and 4 bases at J, leaving 2 bases unmatched. The CDR3 nucleotides are TGTGCCAGCAGCCAAGAGCGGGAGGAGTACAATGAGCAGTTCTTC. This encodes CASSQEREEYNEQFF.

This clonotype was recorded many times. The V and J genes are TRBV29-1 and TRBJ2-2; 8 bases map to TRBD1. V was clipped by 6 bases and J by 7 bases; unmatched bases: 16. Germline V CDR1 and CDR2: SQVTM, ANQGSEA. CDR3 size: 16 residues. CDR3 DNA: TGCAGCGTCCCATGGGGACAGGTCCTGGGGGGCGGGGAGCTGTTTTTT. Protein: CSVPWGQVLGGGELFF.

This clonotype appeared many times. V and J are TRBV4-2 and TRBJ1-2; 12 bases are shared with TRBD1. In germline, CDR1 is LGHNA, CDR2 YNFKEQ. V lost 6 bases and J lost 7; bases outside the gene matches: 9. The CDR3 length is 15 residues. The CDR3 loop is CASSRDRGHLVGYTF. CDR3 in DNA: TGTGCCAGCAGTCGGGACAGGGGGCATTTGGTTGGCTACACCTTC.

The V gene is TRBV5-6, the J gene TRBJ1-5, with 7 bases matching TRBD1. The CDR3 extends over 15 amino acids. Germline loops: CDR1 SGHDT, CDR2 YYEEEE. V lost 4 bases and J lost 1; bases outside the gene matches: 5. The CDR3 nucleotides read TGTGCCAGCAGCACCCCGACAGGGAGCAATCAGCCCCAGCATTTT. Protein: CASSTPTGSNQPQHF. The full variable domain, with the rest looked up from reference TRBV5-6 and TRBJ1-5, is DAGVTQSPTHLIKTRGQQVTLRCSPKSGHDTVSWYQQALGQGPQFIFQYYEEEERQRGNFPDRFSGHQFPNYSSELNVNALLLGDSALYLCASSTPTGSNQPQHFGDGTRLSIL.

This clonotype has a handful of counts. The V call is TRBV4-2, the J call TRBJ2-1; 8 bases are a match to TRBD2. The CDR3 is made up of 16 amino acids. Trimming took 0 bases from V and 4 from J; bases not matched to a gene: 5. The germline V gene has CDR1 LGHNA and CDR2 YNFKEQ. DNA of the CDR3: TGTGCCAGCAGCCAAGAAACTAGCGGCCTGTACAATGAGCAGTTCTTC. Protein sequence: CASSQETSGLYNEQFF.

V and J are TRBV5-1 and TRBJ2-7; D may be TRBD2 (5 bases). CDR1 and CDR2 from the germline V gene are SGHRS and YFSETQ. The germline V and J ends were trimmed by 1 base and 3 bases, with 8 bases remaining between them. The CDR3 is 13 amino acids. In nucleotides, the CDR3 is TGCGCCAGCAGCTTGTATCGGGGCTACGAGCAGTACTTC. Protein sequence: CASSLYRGYEQYF. Full variable domain (remainder filled in from reference TRBV5-1 and TRBJ2-7): KAGVTQTPRYLIKTRGQQVTLSCSPISGHRSVSWYQQTPGQGLQFLFEYFSETQRNKGNFPGRFSGRQFSNSRSEMNVSTLELGDSALYLCASSLYRGYEQYFGPGTRLTVT.

Many counts were recorded for this clonotype. V is TRBV12-3 or TRBV12-4 and J is TRBJ2-7, with D tentatively TRBD2 (6 bases). Trimming cost V 0 bases and J 4 bases, with 19 bases left between them. The CDR3 loop spans 17 amino acids. The DNA for the CDR3 is TGTGCCAGCAGTTTAGCGCGGGGAGACAGCCAGGTTTACGAGCAGTACTTC. Translation gives CASSLARGDSQVYEQYF.